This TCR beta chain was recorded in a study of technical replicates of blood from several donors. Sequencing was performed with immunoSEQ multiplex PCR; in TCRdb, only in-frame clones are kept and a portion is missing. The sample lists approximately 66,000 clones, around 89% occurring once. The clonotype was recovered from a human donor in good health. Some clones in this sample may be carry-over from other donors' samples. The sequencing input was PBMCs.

CDR3 DNA sequence: TGTGCCAGTAGCGAAGGACAGTCCTATGGCTACACCTTC. Protein: CASSEGQSYGYTF. V is TRBV19 and J is TRBJ1-2; D is perhaps TRBD1 (6 bases). Per germline, CDR1 LNHDA and CDR2 SQIVND (reference sequence). The CDR3 sequence is 13 residues long. Trimming took 6 bases from V and 4 from J, leaving 12 bases between them.